Below, 14 T cell receptor beta chains from the same sample are listed, as sequenced in a study of T cells after yellow fever vaccination. MiXCR, run by TCRdb on the 5' RACE reads, gives a single entry per CDR3 protein. The sample comprises around 180,000 distinct CDR3 sequences, roughly 6.2% of which are singletons, and 2.9% rests with the top ten. The sequenced sample was CD4+ T cells sorted from PBMCs, obtained on the day of the first yellow fever vaccination. These receptors originate from a young man who received the YFV17D yellow fever vaccine.

As regards this clonotype: A much larger clone is a single base away; this may be a read error. The J gene is TRBJ2-2, the V gene TRBV7-3; possibly TRBD1 or TRBD2 for D (6 bases each). V was shortened by 4 bases and J by 4 bases, with 16 bases between the two germline ends. Germline CDR1 and CDR2: SGHTA and FQGTGA. CDR3 length: 16 amino acids. CDR3 region: CASSSIGGGGTGELFF. CDR3 DNA sequence: TGTGCCAGCAGCTCAATAGGTGGAGGGGGCACCGGGGAGCTGTTTTTT.

This clonotype showed up many times. The DNA for the CDR3 is TGCGCCAGCAGCCAAGAGGGTGGCAGGGGTGGTGAGCAGTACGTC. Its protein product is CASSQEGGRGGEQYV. The chain couples TRBV4-1 to TRBJ2-7, with D tentatively TRBD1 (6 bases). CDR1 is MGHRA and CDR2 is YSYEKL in the germline V gene. The ends were cut back, 0 bases at V and 7 bases at J, with 16 bases in the middle. CDR3 length: 15 residues.

This clonotype was seen many times. The chain combines TRBV7-2 with TRBJ1-5; no clear D gene. The CDR3 is 14 amino acids. Trimming left V 2 bases short and J 4 bases short, with 9 bases between. The V gene's germline CDR1 is SGHTA and CDR2 FQGNSA. The CDR3 sequence: CASSLKPGNQPQHF. CDR3 bases: TGTGCCAGCAGCTTAAAGCCAGGAAATCAGCCCCAGCATTTT.

This sequence joins TRBV11-3 and TRBJ1-1; D is possibly TRBD1 (5 bases). Germline V gives CDR1 SGHNT, CDR2 YENEEA. V was pared by 0 bases and J by 0 bases, with 14 bases between. This CDR3 has 17 residues. CDR3 protein: CASSLETVMGLNTEAFF. The CDR3 DNA follows: TGTGCCAGCAGCTTAGAAACCGTAATGGGGCTGAACACTGAAGCTTTCTTT.

This clonotype has a handful of counts. The chain joins TRBV25-1 to TRBJ2-7; D perhaps matches TRBD1 (6 bases). V gave up 2 bases and J gave up 2 bases, with 16 bases separating them. The germline CDR1 and CDR2 sequences are MGHDK and SYGVNS. The CDR3 contains 16 residues. CDR3 sequence reads: CASSELRGRGAYEQYF. The CDR3 DNA reads TGTGCCAGCAGTGAACTTAGGGGCAGGGGAGCCTACGAGCAGTACTTC.

CDR3 DNA sequence: TGCGCCAGCAGACCGACCGGGAGCTTCAATGAAAAACTGTTTTTT. Its translation: CASRPTGSFNEKLFF. The chain employs TRBV5-1 and TRBJ1-4, with D uncertain. The CDR3 spans 15 residues. Looked up from germline, CDR1 is SGHRS and CDR2 is YFSETQ. V was shortened by 5 bases and J by 5 bases, with 16 bases between the two germline ends.

At least ten counts were recorded for this clonotype. The rearrangement uses TRBV5-1 and TRBJ2-2, with TRBD1 matching over 7 bases. In germline, CDR1 is SGHRS, CDR2 YFSETQ. There are 14 residues in the CDR3. Trimming removed 6 bases from V and 7 bases from J; junction bases left unmatched: 9. The CDR3 here is CASKETGSNGELFF. The CDR3 nucleotides are TGCGCCAGCAAGGAGACAGGGTCGAACGGGGAGCTGTTTTTT.

This clonotype appeared many times. The genes are TRBV10-1 and TRBJ2-7; 8 bases map to TRBD1. CDR3 length: 15 amino acids. V trimming: 3 bases; J trimming: 0 bases; junction bases outside the gene matches: 4. Per germline, CDR1 WNHNN and CDR2 SYGVQD (reference sequence). Here the CDR3 reads CASSERTGPSYEQYF. The CDR3 bases are TGCGCCAGCAGTGAAAGGACAGGGCCCTCCTACGAGCAGTACTTC.

The sample holds a few counts of this clonotype. V is TRBV6-2 or TRBV6-3 and J is TRBJ2-7, with D unresolved. The CDR3 length is 11 residues. Germline-derived CDR1 and CDR2 are MNHEY and SVGEGT. Trimming took off 6 bases at V and 2 bases at J, with 5 bases between the two ends. In DNA form, the CDR3 reads TGTGCCAGCAGCCCCGCCTACGAGCAGTACGTC. Residues: CASSPAYEQYV.

Ten or more counts support this clonotype. The V and J genes are TRBV4-1 and TRBJ2-1; 8 nucleotides match TRBD1. The CDR3 extends over 16 amino acids. V was clipped by 2 bases and J by 2 bases; unmatched bases: 5. In germline, CDR1 is MGHRA, CDR2 YSYEKL. For the CDR3, the DNA is TGCGCCAGCAGCCAACCGACAGGGGACCCCTACAATGAGCAGTTCTTC. The encoded protein is CASSQPTGDPYNEQFF.

The chain joins TRBV20-1 to TRBJ2-2; D is undetermined. Germline lookup yields CDR1 DFQATT and CDR2 SNEGSKA (reference sequence). V lost 6 bases and J lost 0, with 11 bases in between. The CDR3 totals 14 residues. CDR3 sequence: CSAAGAANTGELFF. For the CDR3, the DNA is TGCAGTGCCGCAGGCGCGGCGAACACCGGGGAGCTGTTTTTT.

In its sample, this clonotype was seen many times. The chain has TRBV28 and TRBJ2-7; D gene uncertain. Trimming took 4 bases from V and 3 from J, leaving 10 bases between them. CDR1 MDHEN and CDR2 SYDVKM come from the germline V gene. The CDR3 is made up of 13 amino acids. The CDR3 nucleotides are TGTGCCAGCAGTTACGGGCCCGACTACGAGCAGTACGTC. It specifies CASSYGPDYEQYV.

This clonotype was detected many times. This chain links TRBV20-1 with TRBJ1-5; the D is unclear. This CDR3 comprises 14 residues. Germline V gene data show CDR1 as DFQATT and CDR2 as SNEGSKA (reference sequence). V was shortened by 3 bases and J by 0 bases, with 9 bases between the two germline ends. The CDR3 here is CSASLGGSNQPQHF. The CDR3 DNA sequence: TGCAGTGCTAGCTTGGGTGGTAGCAATCAGCCCCAGCATTTT.

This clonotype was counted ten times or more. V is TRBV7-3 and J is TRBJ2-1; D is undetermined. Trimming removed 4 bases at V and 4 bases at J, with 8 bases between. This CDR3 comprises 13 residues. The germline CDR1 and CDR2 sequences are SGHTA and FQGTGA. The CDR3 loop is CASSSLSYNEQFF. The CDR3 region has the DNA TGTGCCAGCAGCTCACTCTCGTACAATGAGCAGTTCTTC.